The sequence of this TCR beta chain was determined in a study of CD8 T cells in Susac syndrome (dated by TCRdb to about 2019). Study-level background: Repertoire sequencing was used to test whether CD8+ T cell activation and differentiation in Susac syndrome was antigen driven. Study-wide findings and limitations: The TCR sequencing and HLA analysis was acknowledged to have included a relatively small number of individuals.

Regarding this clonotype: Its antigen remains unidentified. Qualities for individual bases were not recorded, and no much larger clone is one base off.

High-throughput TCR beta sequencing profiled peripheral blood CD8+ and CD4+ T cells from healthy donors, Susac syndrome patients and multiple sclerosis patients. Treatment-naive patients with stable or active relapsing-remitting disease fulfilling revised McDonald criteria were used as multiple sclerosis controls. Bulk CD8+ and CD4+ T cells were purified by magnetic negative isolation, whereas CD8+ TEMRA cells were enriched by FACS. Blood was collected in EDTA tubes and processed within 24 hours, with PBMCs isolated through density gradient centrifugation. PBMCs destined for TCR sequencing were cryopreserved in liquid nitrogen and later thawed in a 37 °C water bath. The sorted or isolated CD4+, CD8+ and CD8+ TEMRA cells had a purity of 90% or higher. The CDR1 and CDR2 encoded by the germline V gene (reference sequence) are SEHNR and FQNEAQ. At the junction V is shortened by 5 bases and J by 7 bases, with 20 bases in between. Reading from cysteine to phenylalanine, the CDR3 counts 15 amino acids. Solely the CDR3 DNA is kept, with 45 bases framed from the first base.

RNA was extracted using the RNeasy kit, and roughly 0.5 to 1 ug of the RNA was reverse transcribed with random hexamers. TCR beta CDR3 regions were amplified with the immunoSEQ multiplex PCR assay covering 54 Vbeta and 13 Jbeta segments. Bias from PCR amplification was corrected by using a synthetic template baseline for primer optimization and for computational correction. The study's own analysis went as follows. Reads were annotated to V, D and J genes per IMGT and analyzed with immunoSEQ Analyzer, keeping only productive sequences. Clonality was computed as one minus Shannon entropy normalized by log2 of the number of productive unique sequences. For each patient and control, public and private clones were evaluated within the 100 most prevalent clones. Clones were defined as Susac-specific if absent from the healthy and MS cohorts, from 1052 published viral clones and from other ImmuneACCESS disease sequences. Through fastp at Q25 and MiXCR, TCRdb rebuilt clones from the public reads, retaining in-frame beta chains. Every entry covers one CDR3 protein and lists the most common genes and DNA from its rows. V and J calls and clone size were set by TCRdb, not the authors. This sample is represented by 200,000 to 250,000 distinct CDR3 sequences; 85% to 95% of them were singletons. Around 0.076% of the sample is in the top ten clones.

The rearrangement combines TRBV7-9 with TRBJ1-2, and TRBD1 may be the D gene, going by 6 matching bases. The specimen sequenced was CD4+ T cells from PBMCs. The clonotype originates from a human donor with multiple sclerosis. In nucleotides, the sequence is TGTGCCAGCAGCGCCTCACAGGGAGTCGATTTTGGCTACACCTTC. The encoded protein is CASSASQGVDFGYTF.